This TCR beta chain came from a study of patients and donors after allogeneic stem cell transplantation. TCRdb passed the RT-PCR reads through MiXCR, listing each CDR3 protein once. This sample carries roughly 940,000 distinct CDR3 sequences, 15% to 20% of them seen once, and the ten largest clones take roughly 6.4%. With 5 bases removed from V and 3 bases from J, the gap between germline ends came to 11 bases. The CDR3 consists of 14 residues. The germline CDR1 and CDR2 sequences are DFQATT and SNEGSKA (reference sequence). The sample taken for sequencing was blood, either unsorted or a sorted T cell fraction (not recorded which). This clonotype was obtained from a human donor who was either an allogeneic HSCT recipient or a stem cell or donor lymphocyte infusion donor (not recorded which). It is not recorded whose cells these are; they may come from a transplant donor. This rearrangement joins TRBV20-1 to TRBJ2-6, with D perhaps being TRBD1 or TRBD2 (5 bases each). The CDR3 loop is CSASGTFGANVLTF. CDR3 bases: TGCAGTGCTTCCGGGACCTTTGGGGCCAACGTCCTGACTTTC.